Sequencing of this T cell receptor beta chain was carried out in a study of cytomegalovirus exposure and HLA in healthy donors (dated 2017 in TCRdb). General notes on the study: According to an earlier analysis of 587 of the donors, 150 million to 200 million T cells yielded approximately 120 million unique TCR beta sequences and 276 Gb of sequence data. To study patterns of TCR occurrence, a later analysis re-analyzed previously published TCR beta repertoires from hundreds of donors and added high-resolution HLA genotyping. In addition to the first cohort of 666 subjects, a separate validation cohort of 120 different subjects was used. Among under 450 genotyped donors of the cohort, an average of about 240,000 unique TCR beta nucleotide sequences were sequenced per donor, around a sixth of them non-productive. Roughly 5 DR-DQ haplotypes were handled as single units for association and clustering, since linkage in the cohort was strong. Both class I and class II loci were covered by HLA typing, at four-digit resolution. Every discovery cohort repertoire had been produced on one sequencing platform. Alongside the repertoire data, information on donor age, sex, ethnicity and CMV serostatus was compiled. Typing coverage varied by locus: roughly 629-640 donors for A, B, C, DRB1 and DQB1; approximately 560 for DQA1; over 600 for DPA1; some 470 for DPB1. The T cell repertoires of some 700 subjects were profiled by immunosequencing and related to cytomegalovirus serostatus. To decide whether each TCR beta V gene segment behaved as functional or pseudogenic, an earlier analysis of approximately 590 of the donors relied on high-throughput TCR beta sequencing. A later genetic analysis used genome-wide SNP genotypes for about 60% of the roughly 700 donors, treating that subset as a discovery cohort. Rather than drawing on any new phenotypic data, the later analysis identified candidate immune exposures from TCR beta sequences and the way those sequences occurred across donors. To predict cytomegalovirus infection status, the study combined high-throughput TCR immunosequencing, statistical association of individual TCRs with disease status, and machine learning. Of the approximately 370 genotyped donors, less than 85% were placed in the genetic ancestry cluster associated with self-reported Caucasian donors. An early release covering roughly 600 HLA-typed donors comprised roughly 300 gigabases of sequencing data and 65 million to 100 million unique TCR sequences. The aim of the study was to test whether cataloging public T cell receptors could identify signatures of past pathogen exposure. What the work shows at the level of the full study, not this receptor alone: In a later analysis, most CMV-associated TCR beta chains were found to appear HLA-restricted, with HLA associations seemingly driven largely by CMV exposure. Immune exposure information for the cohort was limited to CMV serostatus. In vitro tests confirmed that a few of the cytomegalovirus-associated TCR beta chains recognize cytomegalovirus antigens. Roughly uniform sequencing depth across donors was assumed in presence/absence analyses, although this assumption may not hold. Cytomegalovirus status was reported to be diagnosed by the classifier with high specificity and sensitivity in both the original and validation cohorts. In an earlier analysis of roughly 500 of the donors, most TCR beta V segments appeared in productive rearrangements about 87% or about 30% of the time, broadly matching IMGT annotations. In a later analysis, the rate of TCR association differed among HLA loci, with DRB1 alleles having the most associated TCRs and HLA-C alleles having the fewest. The study listed 164 TCR beta chains as associated with cytomegalovirus. Because counts were too low, roughly 17 rarely observed V segments, including chromosome 9 orphons, were left out of the earlier analysis of roughly 600 of the donors. In a later analysis, HLA-associated TCR beta chains were found to be more clonally expanded and to have lower generation probabilities than equally common non-associated chains. Several of the top co-occurrence clusters appeared to be linked to parvovirus B19, influenza, CMV and Epstein-Barr virus, according to a later analysis. At a false discovery rate of 0.05, a later analysis linked 16,000 or so TCR beta sequences to specific HLA alleles. A later genetic analysis associated a missense DCLRE1C variant with V-gene and J-gene trimming of TCR beta chains, and an independent cohort replicated the association. A further reported finding was that TCR beta sequences accurately predicted the HLA-A and HLA-B alleles for most subjects in the first cohort. Correlated functional status among segregating V segments might be attributable to linkage disequilibrium, but an unknown experimental factor could not be ruled out. Some IMGT-functional V segments, including TRBV6-2 and TRBV6-3, could not be told apart with the 87-base-pair reads, so those segments were excluded. Across donors, most TCR sequences were observed very rarely, whereas some public TCRs were present in many individuals. In this cohort, only TCR beta chains were sequenced, and detectable features were limited by the absence of alpha or paired-chain data. HLA typing was unavailable for some donors at each locus, so association tests used only the typed subset. The authors suggested that the approach could potentially be extended to other disease states and immunological phenotypes. Compared with the 666-donor mean, donors in an Asian-associated ancestry cluster had fewer N-insertions in productive TCRs, according to a later genetic analysis. The sequencing pipeline was judged likely to have produced a cluster of highly shared sequence variants as a technical artifact. Strong co-occurrence of HLA alleles, especially DR and DQ, made assigning TCR associations to individual alleles difficult.

The cohort was made up of roughly 670 healthy bone marrow donors. At the time of sampling, all cohort members were nominally healthy, though unrecorded immune exposures were likely present. The donor was CMV seropositive and belonged to the group of over 250 seropositive cohort members. A peripheral blood sample was provided by each donor, and peripheral blood mononuclear cells were used for TCR beta sequencing. Genomic DNA was extracted from the blood cell samples with the Qiagen DNeasy Blood Extraction Kit. About this clone itself: This clone's antigen is unknown.

Libraries were prepared through the immunoSEQ multiplex PCR assay. The multiplex PCR relied on a mix of 60 forward primers for TCR Vbeta segments and 13 reverse primers for TCR Jbeta segments. Amplification of the CDR3 region of rearranged TCR beta genes was performed with a multiplex PCR assay on genomic DNA. The Illumina HiSeq System was used to sequence the amplified TCR beta libraries as 87-base-pair reads. Under the source paper's analysis protocol: A later analysis tallied 75 million to 95 million unique TCR beta chains across the 700 or so repertoires, and some 10 million of those chains were shared by two or more donors. Raw reads were error-corrected and collapsed into unique sequences with a nearest-neighbor algorithm that merged closely related sequences to remove PCR and sequencing errors. V, D and J gene segments were assigned by aligning CDR3 sequences to IMGT reference sequences. For a sequence to be retained, a match of at least six nucleotides to both a V gene segment and a J gene segment was required. Rearrangements were called productive when the CDR3 lacked stop codons and stayed in frame with V and J; all others were non-productive. Following IMGT convention, CDR3 was defined as the stretch from the second conserved V-encoded cysteine up to the conserved J-encoded phenylalanine. The earlier analysis of more than 450 of the donors excluded sequences that lacked an unambiguous match to a single V gene segment. In an earlier analysis of almost 600 of the donors, a V segment was called functional when productive rearrangements were above 56.7%, and segregating when the standard deviation between donors exceeded 5%. To diagnose cytomegalovirus status from the catalog of TCR beta chain sequences, a statistical classification framework was built. In a later analysis, V and J genes were assigned by comparing TCR nucleotide sequences against IMGT/GENE-DB human TR gene sequences. The TCRdist pipeline was used in a later analysis to assign CDR3 sequences and most-parsimonious VDJ recombination scenarios. In a later analysis, every TCR beta chain was defined by the combination of its CDR3 amino acid sequence and its V-gene family, and reads without a unique V-gene family were dropped. In a later analysis, fewer than 600 highly shared, low-generation-probability nucleotide sequences were removed to address suspected cross-contamination and a sequencing artifact. In a later analysis, a clonal expansion index was calculated for each public chain from normalized within-repertoire ranks of inferred template counts. A later analysis computed generation probabilities with a VDJ recombination model fitted to out-of-frame rearrangements, and checked the results against IGoR. In a later analysis, TCR-TCR, TCR-HLA and TCR-CMV co-occurrence was scored with hypergeometric tests, and a repertoire-size bias correction was applied to TCR pairs. In a later analysis, false discovery rates were estimated by permuting HLA or CMV assignments 20 times. In a later analysis, co-occurring TCRs were grouped using DBSCAN, with TCRdist sequence similarity added in when clustering inside HLA-allele-positive subsets. Repertoires with fewer than 30,000 or more than 120,000 public chains were left out of co-occurrence clustering, as were about five repertoires with anomalous nucleotide sharing. This is the immuneACCESS table as TCRdb keeps it, with only in-frame sequences that have V and J called. A part of the clones is gone; compared with another copy, unresolved V genes explain less than half, and the rest is unexplained. From that table come the V and J calls and clone size; the DNA was used to work out D and trimming. The sample's table lists a count of about 92,000 clones. The ten largest clones capture approximately 15% of the sample.

V gives up 6 bases and J gives up 0 bases, and the segment between their germline ends measures 18 bases. From its cysteine to its phenylalanine, the CDR3 spans 16 amino acids. The retained sequence is limited to the CDR3, 48 bases, with the frame set at the first base. The germline V gene (reference sequence) yields MNHNY for CDR1 and SVGAGI for CDR2. The chain joins TRBV6-6 to TRBJ2-7; a tentative D call is TRBD2 (5 bases match). The TCR sequence derives from a man over 45 in good health and CMV-seropositive. Specimen: PBMCs. The CDR3 protein is CASRPSAGIGSYEQYF. The DNA sequence follows: TGTGCCAGCAGACCCTCAGCCGGGATTGGCTCCTACGAGCAGTACTTC.